This T cell receptor beta chain was found in a study of blood T cells in healthy people across ages (dated by TCRdb to about 2015). Concerning the study at large: Template switching captured roughly one uniquely barcoded TCR beta cDNA molecule per two T cells in model experiments. The study measured age-related changes in TCR beta repertoire diversity using deep sequencing normalized with unique cDNA molecular identifiers. The study analyzed two additional independent replicas of 1 million unique cDNA reads from the same blood draw for two donors, one aged 18 to 30 and one aged 80 or older. Donors were grouped into four age groups: young (average roughly 15 years), middle-aged (roughly 37), aged (approximately 67) and long-lived (approximately 82).

In the case of this clonotype: The antigen it recognizes is unknown. No much larger clonotype is one base removed from it; base qualities were not supplied.

What the research found in general, with its limitations: The CMV infection status of donors was not known, potentially confounding age-related changes in expanded clonotypes. Total diversity estimates from one million sequenced T cells were considered lower bounds and underestimates. Compared with the aged group, the long-lived group had more naive CD4+ T cells, fewer expanded clones and increased TCR diversity, a pattern suggesting age selection. Because profiling used bulk unsorted PBMCs, naive and antigen-experienced compartments could not be compared conclusively. As age increased, observed TCR beta diversity per million T cells dropped in a roughly linear way, and a significant reduction was already evident by age about 40. There was a strong correlation between observed TCR beta diversity and the percentage of naive T cells measured by flow cytometry.

The germline V gene encodes CDR1 LGHDT and CDR2 YNNKEL (reference sequence). Trimming removed 4 bases from V and 3 bases from J, leaving 12 bases between the germline ends. The CDR3 spans 14 residues, from the cysteine through the phenylalanine. The entry retains the CDR3 DNA only, 42 bases that are in frame from base 1. The method was 5' RACE. Reads for this sample came from an Illumina HiSeq 2500. A second roughly 6 to 12 cycle PCR used a sample-barcoded 5' primer and a J-beta primer mix. A unique molecular identifier was introduced onto each TCR beta cDNA molecule by a template-switch 5' adaptor carrying 12 random nucleotides. Each sample yielded at least 2.5 million CDR3-containing paired-end reads. First-strand cDNA synthesis was performed from all RNA using the Mint cDNA synthesis kit, with priming by a TRBC-specific oligonucleotide. After uracil-DNA glycosylase treatment, a first 18-cycle PCR used universal primers M1SS and BC2_uni_R on all cDNA. The paper's data handling went like this. Normalization of each sample was performed by random selection of 1 million high-quality reads, each carrying a distinct molecular identifier. Reads sharing molecular identifiers were discarded rather than binned into consensus sequences. CDR3 identification, clonotype clustering and error correction used MiTCR with a Q25 quality threshold and the strictest error-elimination algorithm. A nonparametric unseen species model using Euler transformation provided a lower-bound estimate of total TCR beta diversity. TCRdb cleaned the public reads at Q25 with fastp, built clones with MiXCR and kept in-frame beta chains. Identical CDR3 proteins give one entry, which carries the most common genes and DNA. These V and J calls originate from TCRdb's pipeline instead of the authors' own analysis. The sample includes some 850,000 distinct CDR3 sequences, with 20% to 30% observed a single time. 3% of the sample belongs to the ten largest clones.

Donors were roughly 40 systemically healthy Caucasian individuals from Russia aged roughly 6 to 100 years. Each donor gave ten milliliters of peripheral blood, drawn into EDTA-treated Vacutainer tubes. Ficoll-Paque density-gradient centrifugation was used to isolate PBMCs, with at least 6.5 million obtained per sample. Total RNA, at least 5 micrograms per sample, was extracted from PBMCs with Trizol reagent. Naive CD45RAhigh/CD27high T cell percentages were measured by flow cytometry on a PBMC aliquot from every donor. The same specimen was also included in a second study, on T cells of mothers and their children. Taken from the second paper: Nine systemically healthy Caucasian individuals, comprising three mothers and their six children, were included as donors. cDNA synthesis consumed the entire amount of extracted RNA, loaded at 1.5 ug RNA in each 15 ul reaction. In the second PCR, the M1S primer added sample barcodes and 2-4 random nucleotides. More than 9 million TCR beta CDR3 reads were obtained from each mother, and approximately 3 million reads were obtained from each child. TCR recombination output is similarly shaped by thymic selection in related and unrelated pairs, with a minor effect exerted by inherited differences. Normalized repertoire overlap was always found to be slightly, but never significantly, higher in related mother-child pairs than in unrelated mother-child pairs. No persistent microchimeric T cell clones were detected, at a sensitivity of approximately 90 clones per million clonotypes. The study used deep NGS to compare TCR beta repertoires of mothers and children, seeking features distinguishing related mother-child pairs from unrelated individuals. The mean age was 40 +/- 4 years for the mothers and about 12 +/- 4 years for the children. After adapters were ligated using NEBNext reagents, the libraries underwent 100+100 nt paired-end sequencing on an Illumina HiSeq 2000. To prevent cross-contamination, the mother and child libraries were prepared a month apart and were sequenced in separate runs. For each donor, between roughly 500,000 and 2,100,000 distinct TCR beta clonotypes were identified. Naive TCR beta clonotypes were estimated from low-frequency clonotypes matched to each donor's FACS-determined naive share, without sorting.

The chain employs TRBV3-1 and TRBJ2-5; the D gene remains uncertain. This sequence originates from a boy under 18 in good health. Source material: blood. Here is the DNA: TGTGCCAGCAGCCTTCGGAATCAAGAAGAGACCCAGTACTTC. Its protein reads: CASSLRNQEETQYF.